What follows are 22 T cell receptor beta chains derived from one specimen sequenced in a study of CD4 T cells in relation to SARS-CoV-2 and coronaviruses. The unexposed donors gave CD4+ T cells in about 2010-2019, prior to COVID-19. After 10 to 11 days of culture, CD4+ T cells were isolated. These receptors have no identified antigens. The repertoire was sequenced with immunoSEQ multiplex PCR; TCRdb's copy has only in-frame clones and lacks some. The table lists 20,000 to 30,000 clones, 73% of them singletons. Sequencing was done on a sample of CD4+ T cells from PBMCs, cultured in vitro. These receptors all stem from a human donor in good health.

The V and J genes are TRBV19 and TRBJ1-2; 9 bases line up with TRBD1. Germline values: CDR1 LNHDA, CDR2 SQIVND (reference sequence). The V gene end was trimmed by 5 bases and the J gene end by 5 bases; junction bases not matched to a gene: 3. CDR3 length: 13 amino acids. The DNA of the CDR3 is TGTGCCAGTAGTCAAGACAGGGGGTATGGCTACACCTTC. This translates into CASSQDRGYGYTF.

This sequence joins TRBV2 and TRBJ2-7; tentatively, D is TRBD2 (5 bases). Germline assignment: CDR1 SNHLY and CDR2 FYNNEI. Trimming took off 3 bases at V and 8 bases at J, with 11 bases between the two ends. The CDR3 sequence is 12 residues long. The CDR3 spells CASSDDFGKQYF. CDR3 sequence (DNA): TGTGCCAGCAGTGATGACTTCGGGAAGCAGTACTTC.

The chain joins TRBV4-2 to TRBJ2-2; 11 positions match TRBD2. This CDR3 has 15 amino acids. Germline V gives CDR1 LGHNA, CDR2 YNFKEQ. V shed 4 bases and J 8 bases; nucleotides not matched to a gene: 6. CDR3 amino acids: CASSPLAGGTGELFF. In DNA, the CDR3 is TGTGCCAGCAGCCCATTAGCGGGAGGGACGGGGGAGCTGTTTTTT.

This rearrangement joins TRBV7-8 to TRBJ1-5; D gene uncertain. V dropped 5 bases and J dropped 3 bases, with 11 bases sitting between them. The CDR3 has 14 residues. Germline V gene sequence: CDR1 SGHVS, CDR2 FQNEAQ. The CDR3, as DNA: TGTGCCAGCAGCAATGGACGGGCCAATCAGCCCCAGCATTTT. It specifies CASSNGRANQPQHF. Full variable domain (remainder filled in from reference TRBV7-8 and TRBJ1-5): GAGVSQSPRYKVAKRGQDVALRCDPISGHVSLFWYQQALGQGPEFLTYFQNEAQLDKSGLPSDRFFAERPEGSVSTLKIQRTQQEDSAVYLCASSNGRANQPQHFGDGTRLSIL.

This clone was seen only a few times. The rearrangement links TRBV27 to TRBJ2-1; D gene unclear. The V gene lost 6 bases and the J gene lost 0 bases, with 6 bases spanning the gap. CDR1 and CDR2 (germline): MNHEY, SMNVEV (reference sequence). This CDR3 has 13 residues. The CDR3 bases are TGTGCCAGCAGCATTGGCTCCTACAATGAGCAGTTCTTC. Translation: CASSIGSYNEQFF.

The genes are TRBV13 and TRBJ2-1, with D perhaps assigned TRBD1 or TRBD2 (5 bases each). The CDR3 is 16 residues long. Trimming took off 5 bases at V and 4 bases at J, with 18 bases between the two ends. Germline V gene lookup returns CDR1 PRHDT and CDR2 FYEKMQ (reference sequence). CDR3 sequence: CASSTTGTPSYNEQFF. CDR3 nucleotides: TGTGCCAGCAGCACCACCGGGACCCCTTCTTACAATGAGCAGTTCTTC. Variable domain in full (rest from reference TRBV13 and TRBJ2-1): AAGVIQSPRHLIKEKRETATLKCYPIPRHDTVYWYQQGPGQDPQFLISFYEKMQSDKGSIPDRFSAQQFSDYHSELNMSSLELGDSALYFCASSTTGTPSYNEQFFGPGTRLTVL.

This clone showed up just once. This sequence joins TRBV5-1 and TRBJ2-1; D may be TRBD1 or TRBD2 (5 bases each). The CDR3 runs to 14 residues. The germline V gene encodes CDR1 SGHRS and CDR2 YFSETQ. V lost 0 bases, J lost 8 bases, and 12 bases lay in between. The CDR3 coding sequence is TGCGCCAGCAGCTTGGGGGGGAGTAGCGATGAGCAGTTCTTC. Protein sequence: CASSLGGSSDEQFF.

V is TRBV5-4 and J is TRBJ1-1; 7 nucleotides align to TRBD1. This CDR3 is 16 amino acids long. V gave up 4 bases and J gave up 0 bases; unmatched junction bases: 9. Germline-derived CDR1 and CDR2 are SGHNT and YYREEE (reference sequence). CDR3 protein: CASSPGQADMNTEAFF. Written as DNA, the CDR3 is TGTGCCAGCAGCCCCGGACAGGCAGACATGAACACTGAAGCTTTCTTT. Together with reference TRBV5-4 and TRBJ1-1, the CDR3 gives the full variable domain: ETGVTQSPTHLIKTRGQQVTLRCSSQSGHNTVSWYQQALGQGPQFIFQYYREEENGRGNFPPRFSGLQFPNYSSELNVNALELDDSALYLCASSPGQADMNTEAFFGQGTRLTVV.

The chain employs TRBV29-1 and TRBJ1-3; no definite D call. The CDR3 totals 13 residues. V lost 5 bases and J lost 0, with 8 bases in between. Per the germline V gene, CDR1 is SQVTM and CDR2 is ANQGSEA. CDR3: CSVSDLSGNTIYF. In DNA form, the CDR3 reads TGCAGCGTTTCAGACCTCTCTGGAAACACCATATATTTT.

The genes are TRBV5-6 and TRBJ2-3; D is undetermined. The CDR3 sequence is 13 residues long. Trimming removed 5 bases from V and 3 bases from J, with 10 bases in between. From germline, CDR1 is SGHDT and CDR2 YYEEEE. The CDR3 region is CASSLGSTDTQYF. CDR3 nucleotides: TGTGCCAGCAGTCTTGGTTCGACAGATACGCAGTATTTT.

The V gene is TRBV25-1, the J gene TRBJ2-3; TRBD2 is a possible D gene (6 bases). Between the trimmed V and J ends, which lost 6 bases and 1 base, there was a span of 11 bases. Germline loops: CDR1 MGHDK, CDR2 SYGVNS. This CDR3 comprises 14 residues. This CDR3 is CASRTRDGTDTQYF. CDR3 DNA sequence: TGTGCCAGCAGGACTAGGGATGGCACAGATACGCAGTATTTT.

The chain employs TRBV11-3 and TRBJ2-7, with 8 bases aligning to TRBD1. The CDR3 loop spans 14 amino acids. V lost 5 bases, J lost 2 bases, and 5 bases stayed unmatched. The germline gives CDR1 SGHNT, CDR2 YENEEA. The CDR3 protein is CASSAGTGPYEQYF. The CDR3 DNA sequence: TGTGCCAGCAGCGCCGGGACAGGACCCTACGAGCAGTACTTC.

The chain combines TRBV6-5 with TRBJ1-6; D is perhaps TRBD1 (5 bases). CDR1 is MNHEY and CDR2 is SVGAGI in the germline V gene. This CDR3 is built from 14 residues. V lost 2 bases and J 8 bases, leaving 10 bases between the germline ends. DNA for the CDR3: TGTGCCAGCAGTTACAGGGGTAGGGATTCACCCCTCCACTTT. It specifies CASSYRGRDSPLHF.

The chain couples TRBV5-1 to TRBJ2-3; TRBD2 matches at 11 bases. The ends lost 0 bases at V and 4 bases at J; junction bases unmatched: 4. CDR1 and CDR2 (germline): SGHRS, YFSETQ. The CDR3 spans 16 residues. CDR3 DNA: TGCGCCAGCAGCTTGGAGGGTAGCGGGGGGGCAGATACGCAGTATTTT. Translated, it gives CASSLEGSGGADTQYF.

This clone was detected a few times. This chain connects TRBV11-2 to TRBJ2-3; D gene unclear. Germline V CDR1 and CDR2: SGHAT, FQNNGV. V dropped 3 bases and J dropped 5 bases, with 6 bases sitting between them. This CDR3 has 12 amino acids. The CDR3 sequence is CASSFLQDTQYF. The CDR3 DNA reads as TGTGCCAGCAGCTTTCTACAAGATACGCAGTATTTT.

V is TRBV30 and J is TRBJ1-5, with a possible D match to TRBD1 (5 bases). The CDR3 consists of 13 residues. V lost 2 bases to trimming and J lost 4 bases, with 9 bases between them. CDR1 and CDR2 from the germline V gene are GTSNPN and SVGIG (reference sequence). CDR3 amino acids: CAWSPGGNQPQHF. The CDR3 DNA follows: TGTGCCTGGAGTCCGGGGGGAAATCAGCCCCAGCATTTT.

This clone has just one count. The chain has TRBV18 and TRBJ1-1; possibly TRBD1 for D (5 bases). Trimming removed 1 base from V and 5 bases from J, with 8 bases in between. Looked up from germline, CDR1 is KGHSH and CDR2 is LQKENI. The CDR3 is made up of 13 amino acids. The CDR3: CASSPRGATEAFF. CDR3 bases: TGTGCCAGCTCACCACGCGGGGCAACTGAAGCTTTCTTT.

The V and J genes are TRBV12-3 or TRBV12-4 and TRBJ1-2, with 8 bases identical to TRBD1. V lost 5 bases, J lost 5 bases, and 4 bases stayed unmatched. This CDR3 has 13 amino acids. CDR3 region: CASSTTGEYGYTF. For the CDR3, the DNA is TGTGCCAGCAGTACGACAGGGGAATATGGCTACACCTTC.

The sample holds a few counts of this clone. The chain links TRBV12-3 or TRBV12-4 to TRBJ2-7; 7 positions agree with TRBD1. The V gene end was trimmed by 3 bases and the J gene end by 3 bases; junction bases not matched to a gene: 2. The CDR3 has 13 amino acids. The CDR3 region is CASSLTGSYEQYF. The CDR3 region has the DNA TGTGCCAGCAGTTTGACAGGGAGCTACGAGCAGTACTTC.

The chain uses TRBV30 and TRBJ2-1; TRBD1 matches at 9 bases. V shed 4 bases and J 4 bases; nucleotides not matched to a gene: 5. From germline, CDR1 is GTSNPN and CDR2 SVGIG (reference sequence). There are 14 residues in the CDR3. CDR3 nucleotide sequence: TGTGCCTGGATTGGGGACAGGGTTTACAATGAGCAGTTCTTC. Protein: CAWIGDRVYNEQFF.

This rearrangement joins TRBV9 to TRBJ2-3; tentative D call: TRBD2 (6 bases). Between the trimmed V and J ends, which lost 0 bases and 1 base, there was a span of 12 bases. This CDR3 comprises 16 residues. The germline V gene has CDR1 SGDLS and CDR2 YYNGEE. The CDR3 sequence is CASSVGSGVGTDTQYF. The CDR3 DNA reads TGTGCCAGCAGCGTAGGCTCGGGAGTGGGCACAGATACGCAGTATTTT.

V is TRBV7-9 and J is TRBJ2-5; 9 bases agree with TRBD2. V trimming: 2 bases; J trimming: 0 bases; junction bases outside the gene matches: 7. Germline values: CDR1 SEHNR, CDR2 FQNEAQ (reference sequence). This CDR3 region has 17 residues. CDR3 amino acids: CASSLQLAGWYQETQYF. In DNA, the CDR3 is TGTGCCAGCAGCTTACAGCTAGCGGGGTGGTACCAAGAGACCCAGTACTTC.